This paragraph covers one T cell receptor beta chain sequence. These data come from a study of shared clonotypes between healthy human individuals. The CDR3 sequence is 14 residues long. Germline-derived CDR1 and CDR2 are SGHKS and YYEKEE (reference sequence). V lost 2 bases to trimming and J lost 2 bases, with 10 bases between them. Generated by immunoSEQ multiplex PCR, the TCRdb table keeps only in-frame clones and is missing some. This table holds hundreds of thousands of clones, over 70% found once. The source material was memory CD4+ T cells sorted from blood. The subset: CD45RA-negative fraction. This receptor was obtained from a man under 40 in good health. This chain joins TRBV5-5 and TRBJ1-2; D may be TRBD1 (5 bases). CDR3 nucleotide sequence: TGTGCCAGCAGCTTCTTCAGGGAGAACTATGGCTACACCTTC. Protein sequence: CASSFFRENYGYTF.